This entry is about one T cell receptor (beta chain). V shed 0 bases and J shed 5 bases, with 16 bases lying between them. CDR1 is SGHKS and CDR2 is YYEKEE in the germline V gene (reference sequence). This CDR3 has 16 amino acids. This entry is derived from a study of blood T cell repertoires in COVID-19. The repertoire was sequenced with immunoSEQ multiplex PCR; TCRdb's copy has only in-frame clones and lacks some. The table lists around 250,000 clones, 80% to 85% of them singletons, with about 4.5% in the top ten. The sequence derives from a man aged 45-60 years with active or convalescent COVID-19. This sequence joins TRBV5-5 and TRBJ2-3; D might be TRBD2 (5 bases). The sequenced material came from peripheral blood. The DNA for the CDR3 is TGTGCCAGCAGCTTGGGAGGGCACGCACGGTTAGATACGCAGTATTTT. Protein sequence: CASSLGGHARLDTQYF.